This T cell receptor (beta chain) was sequenced in a study of shared clonotypes between healthy human individuals (dated by TCRdb to 2020 to 2021). Broadly, across the study: The cohort included three men and a couple of women between 18 and 49 years of age. Per donor, three plates each were used for CD4 naive and CD4 memory, two for CD8 naive, and one for CD8 memory. To estimate repertoire size and how much clonotype sharing occurs between individuals, the study deeply sequenced the blood TCR repertoires of five healthy adults. To increase sequencing depth and limit assay-specific biases, different laboratories used diverse techniques to prepare libraries and sequence TCR repertoires. Each donor's leukapheresis produced roughly between about 0.8 and 8.9 billion PBMCs. Broader findings and caveats from the paper: Clonotypes shared by all four sorted-subset donors showed higher generation probabilities than non-shared clonotypes. Sampling was restricted to blood, and TCR repertoires in tissue are likely to differ from TCR repertoires in blood. Naive subsets generally had larger estimated clonotype richness than memory subsets. Rarefaction of sorted-subset datasets indicated incomplete sequencing despite the large sequencing depth. Sharing across a few donors was observed for roughly 5% of naive CD4, 3.5% of naive CD8, over 2% of memory CD4, and roughly 0.43% of memory CD8 clonotypes. Pairwise subsampling led to the expectation that sequencing depth would affect the degree of clonotype sharing among donors. Because the study included a small number of donors, the genetic and exposure-history diversity represented was limited.

Healthy HIV-negative adults with no recently reported acute infections or vaccinations were included as donors. Only Caucasian adults living in Nashville, Tennessee, USA were represented among the donors. CD4+ T cells were enriched through magnetic negative selection, after which naive cells were positively selected on CD45RA and the remaining negative fraction served as the memory subset. Blood was obtained by leukapheresis, after which PBMCs were separated by Ficoll-Histopaque density gradient centrifugation and cryopreserved in liquid nitrogen vapor phase. Purity and quantity of every magnetically sorted T cell population were checked by analytical flow cytometry. Each sorted fraction had its genomic DNA isolated and then quantified by UV absorbance on a Nanodrop 2000c. Regarding this clone: Its recognized antigen is unknown. Per-nucleotide qualities are absent, and no much larger clonotype sits a single base away.

The CDR3, from cysteine to phenylalanine, totals 15 residues. Only the CDR3 part of the read is kept: 45 bases, read in frame from the first base. The junction carries 18 bases between V and J, which are trimmed by 4 bases and 4 bases respectively. Looking up the germline V gene yields CDR1 SGDLS and CDR2 YYNGEE. Using the deep immunoSEQ assay, multiplex PCR amplified TCR CDR3 regions from genomic DNA. Genomic DNA extracted from each cell subset was distributed evenly over all wells of several immunoSEQ 96-well plates, and each plate served as one replicate. Each replicate PCR for sorted subsets received roughly 0.2 ug genomic DNA, equal to roughly 30,000 T cell genomes. Purified libraries were quantified with a Qubit 3.0 fluorometer, sized on a Bioanalyzer 2100, and re-quantified with the KAPA Library Quantification kit. Each immunoSEQ 96-well plate was sequenced on its own single-read 150-cycle Illumina NextSeq 550 flow cell. The source study handled its data this way. The immunoSEQ output contained only junctional sequences without quality scores, so filtering could not match that applied to full-length reads. Sequences were annotated with PyIR, a Python wrapper for IgBLAST v1.9, using IMGT germline references to assign V/J genes and CDR3. Reads were removed for weak V/J assignments (E-value above 1e-6), missing CDR3, stop codons, out-of-frame junctions, or ambiguous translated residues. A V3J clonotype was defined by an identical inferred V gene, J gene, and CDR3 amino acid sequence. To compute the percentage overlap between repertoires, the number of shared unique clonotypes was divided by the size of the smaller repertoire. RTK rarefaction, the Chao1 estimator, and Recon v2.1 estimates of unobserved clonotypes were used to assess repertoire richness. OLGA was used to compute generation probabilities for all TCRbeta clonotypes that the gDNA method yielded from a few donors. TCRdb provides this immuneACCESS table in a form limited to in-frame rearrangements. Some clones are lacking; in checked studies, under half of them reflect an unresolved V gene, and why the rest are absent is not known. The DNA was the basis for D and trimming; V, J and clone size are from that table. This sample has 200,000 to 250,000 clones in its table, and over 60% of those were observed once. The top ten hold roughly 10% of the sample.

The chain is encoded by TRBV9 joined to TRBJ2-7; TRBD2 is possibly the D segment (7 matching bases). The sequence was collected from a man in his thirties or forties in good health. Input material: memory CD4+ T cells sorted from blood. The cell subset or site label here, explained by the study, means: CD45RA-negative fraction. DNA sequence: TGTGCCAGCAGCACGGGGGCGGGGGTTGCGTACGAGCAGTACTTC. Its coded protein is CASSTGAGVAYEQYF.